The rows below give T cell receptor beta chains drawn from one sample of a study of T cell changes during pregnancy in multiple sclerosis. Method: immunoSEQ multiplex PCR; TCRdb's copy keeps in-frame clones and lacks some. The repertoire includes 100,000 or so clones, about 90% of them detected once, and around 3.1% sits in the top ten. Sequenced here: peripheral blood, sampled in the second trimester of pregnancy. The source is a female donor with multiple sclerosis, enrolled in a pregnancy study. The CDR3 runs from the conserved cysteine through the conserved F or W. A D gene is named only where the DNA matches it firmly. Where a row states a size, it is once, few, many or the class of an expanded clone; other rows omit it.

clone size	D gene	V gene	J gene	CDR3 protein	CDR3 DNA
-	-	TRBV15	TRBJ1-2	CATSSTGSYGYTF	TGTGCCACCAGCAGTACAGGGTCCTATGGCTACACCTTC
-	-	TRBV2	TRBJ2-2	CASIQVGTGELFF	TGTGCCAGCATACAGGTCGGCACCGGGGAGCTGTTTTTT
-	-	TRBV5-1	TRBJ2-1	CASSARLRGGNEQFF	TGCGCCAGCAGCGCGCGACTAAGGGGGGGCAATGAGCAGTTCTTC
-	-	TRBV29-1	TRBJ2-7	CSGWAGAEQYF	TGCAGCGGGTGGGCGGGTGCCGAGCAGTACTTC
-	TRBD1	TRBV5-8	TRBJ1-4	CASSLPGTVFF	TGTGCCAGCAGCTTGCCCGGGACAGTCTTTTTT
-	TRBD2	TRBV5-8	TRBJ2-5	CASSLGLAGQETQYF	TGTGCCAGCAGCCTAGGACTAGCGGGGCAAGAGACCCAGTACTTC
-	-	TRBV7-6	TRBJ1-3	CASSSRYRKGESGNTIYF	TGTGCCAGCAGCTCCCGTTACCGTAAGGGGGAATCGGGAAACACCATATATTTT
-	-	TRBV20-1	TRBJ1-3	CSAPSGNTIYF	TGCAGTGCTCCCTCCGGAAACACCATATATTTT
-	-	TRBV7-9	TRBJ2-7	CASSPAPSEQYF	TGTGCCAGCAGCCCAGCCCCTAGCGAGCAGTACTTC
once	-	TRBV28	TRBJ1-5	CASYWAHGQPQHF	TGTGCCAGCTATTGGGCGCATGGACAGCCCCAGCATTTT
-	TRBD2	TRBV28	TRBJ2-3	CASSPLAGGPPDTQYF	TGTGCCAGCAGTCCCTTAGCGGGAGGGCCACCAGATACGCAGTATTTT
few	-	TRBV18	TRBJ2-2	CASSPTAAVTGELFF	TGTGCCAGCTCACCAACGGCGGCTGTTACCGGGGAGCTGTTTTTT
-	-	TRBV28	TRBJ1-4	CASSPPGHSGEKLFF	TGTGCCAGCAGCCCCCCCGGACACTCTGGGGAAAAACTGTTTTTT
-	-	TRBV6-5	TRBJ1-5	CASSSNSPHQPQHF	TGTGCCAGCAGTTCCAACTCTCCGCATCAGCCCCAGCATTTT
-	-	TRBV7-6	TRBJ2-5	CASSLASSETQYF	TGTGCCAGCAGCTTAGCCAGTTCGGAGACCCAGTACTTC
-	TRBD2	TRBV4-2	TRBJ2-1	CASSQGGDRVYNEQFF	TGTGCCAGCAGCCAGGGAGGGGATCGGGTTTACAATGAGCAGTTCTTC
-	TRBD1	TRBV10-3	TRBJ1-4	CAISSDRGDEKLFF	TGTGCCATCAGCTCGGACAGGGGTGACGAAAAACTGTTTTTT
-	TRBD1	TRBV14	TRBJ2-7	CASSTGTGGRYEQYF	TGTGCCAGCAGCACCGGGACAGGGGGCCGCTACGAGCAGTACTTC
many	-	TRBV7-9	TRBJ2-7	CASSHPGDAGLEQYF	TGTGCCAGCAGCCACCCGGGGGATGCGGGGCTCGAGCAGTACTTC
-	-	TRBV18	TRBJ2-5	CASSPGNGETQYF	TGTGCCAGCTCACCCGGGAATGGAGAGACCCAGTACTTC
-	-	TRBV28	TRBJ1-5	CASSPAEGGNNQPQHF	TGTGCCAGCAGTCCAGCGGAGGGAGGTAACAATCAGCCCCAGCATTTT
-	-	TRBV11-3	TRBJ2-2	CASSPTGLGELFF	TGTGCCAGCAGCCCCACAGGGCTCGGGGAGCTGTTTTTT
many	-	TRBV11-2	TRBJ2-7	CASRTRSDEQYF	TGTGCCAGCAGGACTAGGTCGGACGAGCAGTACTTC
few	-	TRBV19	TRBJ1-2	CASSMADYGYTF	TGTGCCAGTAGTATGGCGGACTATGGCTACACCTTC
-	TRBD2	TRBV5-1	TRBJ2-2	CASSLVESGVRSGELFF	TGCGCCAGCAGCTTGGTGGAGAGCGGGGTGAGGAGCGGGGAGCTGTTTTTT
-	TRBD1	TRBV5-1	TRBJ2-5	CASSLVGTGFGWARETQYF	TGCGCCAGCAGCTTGGTCGGGACAGGTTTCGGGTGGGCCCGAGAGACCCAGTACTTC
-	-	TRBV9	TRBJ1-1	CASSVGGLRGNTEAFF	TGTGCCAGCAGCGTAGGGGGCTTGCGCGGGAACACTGAAGCTTTCTTT
-	TRBD1	TRBV25-1	TRBJ2-1	CASSPGTGDEQFF	TGTGCCAGCAGTCCGGGGACAGGGGATGAGCAGTTCTTC